This TCR beta chain was documented in a study of cytomegalovirus exposure and HLA in healthy donors. On the study more broadly: Most donors, 70% to 85% of around 400 genotyped, fell in the Caucasian-associated ancestry cluster.

A remark on this clone: Its matching antigen is unknown.

Findings of the study overall: TCR beta sequences reportedly predicted the HLA-A and HLA-B alleles of most subjects accurately.

Germline values: CDR1 SGDLS, CDR2 YYNGEE. The CDR3 is 16 amino acids. V trimming: 4 bases; J trimming: 2 bases; junction bases outside the gene matches: 9. Sampled while nominally healthy, donors likely had unrecorded immune exposures. PCR primers comprised 60 Vbeta and 13 Jbeta primers. The protocol was immunoSEQ multiplex PCR, while the TCRdb copy is restricted to in-frame clones and leaves out a portion. This sample's clone table lists about 120,000 clones. This chain connects TRBV9 to TRBJ2-1; 7 bases line up with TRBD2. The sequenced material came from PBMCs. This clonotype originated in a man aged 25-45 years in good health and CMV-seronegative. The CDR3 bases are TGTGCCAGCAGCCTCAGCACTAGCGCAGCCTACAATGAGCAGTTCTTC. Its translation is CASSLSTSAAYNEQFF.